This TCR beta chain stems from a study of beta chain features in type 1 diabetes. Study-wide points: Cells that show high TCR expression could be over-represented by cDNA sequencing. The VDJ junctions of type 1 diabetes patients carried fewer insertions and more deletions.

A CD45RO/CCR7/CD25/CD127/CD95/CD27 panel sorted naive, central memory, regulatory and stem cell-like memory CD4+ cells. The germline V gene encodes CDR1 GTSNPN and CDR2 SVGIG (reference sequence). The CDR3 has 15 residues. The ends lost 6 bases at V and 4 bases at J; junction bases unmatched: 10. Regarding this clone: Antigen unknown. Other DNA sequences within the sample encode an identical CDR3.

TCRB transcripts that were expressed got sequenced, as all of the isolated RNA had been reverse transcribed. Mean read depth for naive, central memory and regulatory T cell samples was 3.5 million to 4.5 million reads. Produced via immunoSEQ multiplex PCR; TCRdb's table is partial and in-frame only. Of around 180,000 clones listed, about 13% are singletons. The sample comprised central memory CD4+ T cells from blood. This clonotype was obtained from a woman aged 18-35 years in good health. This chain joins TRBV30 and TRBJ2-4; the match to TRBD1 covers 9 bases. CDR3 protein: CACGNRGLLKNIQYF. The CDR3 nucleotides are TGTGCCTGTGGGAACAGGGGGCTTTTAAAAAACATTCAGTACTTC.